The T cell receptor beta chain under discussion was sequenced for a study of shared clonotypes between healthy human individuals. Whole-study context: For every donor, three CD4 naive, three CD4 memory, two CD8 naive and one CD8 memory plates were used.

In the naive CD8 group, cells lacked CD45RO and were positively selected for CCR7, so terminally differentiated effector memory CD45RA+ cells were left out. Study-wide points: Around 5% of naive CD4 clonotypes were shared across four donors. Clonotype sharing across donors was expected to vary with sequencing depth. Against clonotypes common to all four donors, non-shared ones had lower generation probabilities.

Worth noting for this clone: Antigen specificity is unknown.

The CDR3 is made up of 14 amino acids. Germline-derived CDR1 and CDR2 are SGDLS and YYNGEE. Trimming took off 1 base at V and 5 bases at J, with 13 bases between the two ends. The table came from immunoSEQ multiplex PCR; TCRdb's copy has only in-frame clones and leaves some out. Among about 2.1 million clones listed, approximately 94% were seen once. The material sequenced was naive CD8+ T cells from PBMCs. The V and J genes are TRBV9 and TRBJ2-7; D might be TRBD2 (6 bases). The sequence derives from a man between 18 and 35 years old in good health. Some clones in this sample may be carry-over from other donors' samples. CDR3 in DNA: TGTGCCAGCAGCGTATGGTTGACGGGGGACGAGCAGTACTTC. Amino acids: CASSVWLTGDEQYF.